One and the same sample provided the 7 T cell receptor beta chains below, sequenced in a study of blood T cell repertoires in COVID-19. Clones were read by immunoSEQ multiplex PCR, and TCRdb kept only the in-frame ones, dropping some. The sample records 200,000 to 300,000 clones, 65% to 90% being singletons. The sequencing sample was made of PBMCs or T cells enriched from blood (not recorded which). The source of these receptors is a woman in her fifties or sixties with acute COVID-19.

The CDR3 DNA follows: TGTGCCAGCAGCTTTATACAGGGGAACACCGGGGAGCTGTTTTTT. Amino acid sequence: CASSFIQGNTGELFF. The rearrangement joins TRBV5-5 to TRBJ2-2; possibly TRBD1 for D (6 bases). Trimming removed 2 bases at V and 1 base at J, with 9 bases between. CDR1 SGHKS and CDR2 YYEKEE come from the germline V gene (reference sequence). This CDR3 has 15 amino acids.

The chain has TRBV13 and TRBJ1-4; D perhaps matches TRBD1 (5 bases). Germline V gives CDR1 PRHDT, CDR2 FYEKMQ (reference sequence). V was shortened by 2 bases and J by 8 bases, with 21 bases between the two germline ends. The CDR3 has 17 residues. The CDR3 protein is CASSLWSMGQGGEKLFF. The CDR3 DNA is TGTGCCAGCAGCTTATGGTCTATGGGGCAGGGAGGAGAAAAACTGTTTTTT.

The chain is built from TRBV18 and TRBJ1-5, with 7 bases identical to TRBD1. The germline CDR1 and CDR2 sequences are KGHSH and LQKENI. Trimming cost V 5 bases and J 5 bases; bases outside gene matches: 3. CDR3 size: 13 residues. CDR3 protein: CASSTGTDQPQHF. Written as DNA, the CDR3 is TGTGCCAGCTCAACCGGGACAGATCAGCCCCAGCATTTT.

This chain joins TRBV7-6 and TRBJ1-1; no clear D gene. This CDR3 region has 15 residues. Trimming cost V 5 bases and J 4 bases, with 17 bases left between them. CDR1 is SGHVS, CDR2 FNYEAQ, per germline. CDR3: CASSLLSGFGTEAFF. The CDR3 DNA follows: TGTGCCAGCAGCCTCTTGTCCGGGTTTGGCACTGAAGCTTTCTTT.

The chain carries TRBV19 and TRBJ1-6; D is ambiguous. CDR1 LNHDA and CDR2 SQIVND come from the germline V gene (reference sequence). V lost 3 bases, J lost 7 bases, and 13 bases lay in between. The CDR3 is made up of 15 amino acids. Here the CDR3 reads CASSIERVENSPLHF. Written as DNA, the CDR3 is TGTGCCAGTAGTATTGAGAGGGTTGAGAATTCACCCCTCCACTTT.

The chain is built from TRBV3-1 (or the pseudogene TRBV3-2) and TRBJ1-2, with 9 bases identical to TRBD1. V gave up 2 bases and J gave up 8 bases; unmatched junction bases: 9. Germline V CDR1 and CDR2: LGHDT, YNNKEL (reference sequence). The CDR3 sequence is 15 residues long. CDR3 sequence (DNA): TGTGCCAGCAGCCAACCTGGACAGGGGTTAGGGGGCTACACCTTC. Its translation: CASSQPGQGLGGYTF.

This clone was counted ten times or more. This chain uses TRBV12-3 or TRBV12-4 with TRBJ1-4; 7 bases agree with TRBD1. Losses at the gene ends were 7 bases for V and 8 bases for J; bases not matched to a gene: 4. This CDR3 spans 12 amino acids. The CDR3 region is CASTTGVEKLFF. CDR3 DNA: TGTGCCAGCACCACAGGGGTAGAAAAACTGTTTTTT.